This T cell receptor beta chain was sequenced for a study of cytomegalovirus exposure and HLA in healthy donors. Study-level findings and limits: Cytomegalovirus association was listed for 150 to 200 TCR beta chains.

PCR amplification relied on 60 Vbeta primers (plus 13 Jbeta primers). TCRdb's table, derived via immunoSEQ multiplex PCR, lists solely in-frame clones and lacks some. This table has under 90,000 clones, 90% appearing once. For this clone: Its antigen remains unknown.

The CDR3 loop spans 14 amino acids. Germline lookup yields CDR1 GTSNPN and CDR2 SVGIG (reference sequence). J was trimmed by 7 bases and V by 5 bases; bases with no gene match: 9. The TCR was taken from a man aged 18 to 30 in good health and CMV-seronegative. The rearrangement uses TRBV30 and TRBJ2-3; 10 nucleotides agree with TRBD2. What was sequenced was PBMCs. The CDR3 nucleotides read TGTGCCTGGGTTAAGCGGGAGGGCCTCCATACGCAGTATTTT. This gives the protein CAWVKREGLHTQYF. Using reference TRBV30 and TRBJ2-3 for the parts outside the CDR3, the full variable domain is SQTIHQWPATLVQPVGSPLSLECTVEGTSNPNLYWYRQAAGRGLQLLFYSVGIGQISSEVPQNLSASRPQDRQFILSSKKLLLSDSGFYLCAWVKREGLHTQYFGPGTRLTVL.